The 30 T cell receptor beta chains below come from one sample, sequenced in a study of blood T cell repertoires in COVID-19. Measured with immunoSEQ multiplex PCR; TCRdb has only the in-frame clones, and not every one. The sample lists just over 300,000 clones, approximately 90% occurring once. Sequencing was performed on PBMCs or T cells enriched from blood (not recorded which). These receptors were obtained from a man aged 25 to 40 who had recovered from COVID-19.

This chain links TRBV5-1 with TRBJ1-2, with 8 bases aligning to TRBD1. Germline CDR1 is SGHRS and CDR2 is YFSETQ. CDR3 length: 14 residues. V lost 4 bases to trimming and J lost 8 bases; unmatched junction nucleotides: 10. The CDR3 region is CASSAGGAYRGYTF. For the CDR3, the DNA is TGCGCCAGCAGCGCAGGGGGCGCGTATCGGGGCTACACCTTC.

The genes are TRBV7-9 and TRBJ1-1; no clear D. The germline V gene has CDR1 SEHNR and CDR2 FQNEAQ (reference sequence). CDR3 length: 12 amino acids. Between the trimmed V and J ends, which lost 7 bases and 5 bases, there was a span of 11 bases. The CDR3, as DNA: TGTGCCAGCACCTCCCGGGAAACTGAAGCTTTCTTT. Its protein product is CASTSRETEAFF.

The CDR3 reads CASSRTSGYTDTQYF. DNA for the CDR3: TGTGCCAGCAGTAGGACTAGCGGATACACAGATACGCAGTATTTT. The gene calls are TRBV6-4 and TRBJ2-3, with 10 bases identical to TRBD2. The CDR3 has 15 residues. Unmatched junction bases numbered 4, after V lost 5 bases and J lost 2 bases. CDR1 is MRHNA and CDR2 is SNTAGT in the germline V gene.

The chain joins TRBV21-1 to TRBJ2-2; the table assigns TRBD1, which was not confirmed against the DNA. TRBV21-1 is a pseudogene. The CDR3 consists of 18 residues. The chain's CDR3 is CASSKERCLTGDTGELFF. DNA of the CDR3: TGTGCCAGCAGCAAAGAGAGGTGTTTAACAGGGGATACCGGGGAGCTGTTTTTT.

The chain has TRBV28 and TRBJ2-3; D ambiguous. Germline CDR1 MDHEN, CDR2 SYDVKM. Trimming took 8 bases from V and 3 from J, leaving 6 bases between them. The CDR3 length is 11 residues. The CDR3: CASGRTDTQYF. The CDR3 DNA follows: TGTGCCAGCGGTCGGACAGATACGCAGTATTTT.

The genes are TRBV29-1 and TRBJ2-7; TRBD2 matches at 13 bases. The CDR3 has 14 amino acids. V lost 5 bases, J lost 2 bases, and 3 bases stayed unmatched. CDR1 SQVTM and CDR2 ANQGSEA come from the germline V gene. The CDR3 reads CSVFGLAGAYEQYF. CDR3 nucleotide sequence: TGCAGCGTTTTCGGACTAGCGGGAGCCTACGAGCAGTACTTC.

The CDR3 nucleotides are TGCAGCGCCTACATTCCCCCGGGGATCGAGACCCAGTACTTC. Its translation: CSAYIPPGIETQYF. The J gene is TRBJ2-5, the V gene TRBV29-1; tentatively, D is TRBD2 (5 bases). Germline-derived CDR1 and CDR2 are SQVTM and ANQGSEA. This CDR3 is built from 14 residues. Between the trimmed V and J ends, which lost 7 bases and 5 bases, there was a span of 20 bases.

The chain couples TRBV18 to TRBJ1-2; TRBD1 is a possible D gene (5 bases). V was clipped by 2 bases and J by 6 bases, with 16 bases between them. This CDR3 region has 15 residues. Germline V gives CDR1 KGHSH, CDR2 LQKENI. The CDR3 here is CASSPGARGSDGYTF. Here the CDR3 DNA reads TGTGCCAGCTCACCAGGGGCGCGGGGCTCGGATGGCTACACCTTC.

The table lists this clone with a few counts. The CDR3 is CATSDADRGYGYTF. Written as DNA, the CDR3 is TGTGCCACCAGTGACGCTGACAGGGGTTATGGCTACACCTTC. V is TRBV24-1 and J is TRBJ1-2; 8 bases are a match to TRBD1. The CDR3 has 14 amino acids. Per the germline V gene, CDR1 is KGHDR and CDR2 is SFDVKD. J gave up 5 bases and V 4 bases, and 5 bases lay outside the gene matches.

This chain links TRBV5-1 with TRBJ1-5; D is unresolved. This CDR3 has 15 amino acids. The V end was cut by 0 bases, the J end by 4 bases, with 11 bases between. Per the germline V gene, CDR1 is SGHRS and CDR2 is YFSETQ. DNA for the CDR3: TGCGCCAGCAGCTTGGGTTTCAATACTAATCAGCCCCAGCATTTT. Protein product: CASSLGFNTNQPQHF.

The chain carries TRBV3-1 (or the pseudogene TRBV3-2) and TRBJ2-7; the D gene is possibly TRBD2 (5 bases). The CDR3 covers 17 residues. Germline CDR1 LGHDT, CDR2 YNNKEL (reference sequence). V shed 3 bases and J shed 2 bases, with 20 bases lying between them. The CDR3 sequence is CASSQDGRGLGTYEQYF. In DNA, the CDR3 is TGTGCCAGCAGCCAGGACGGCCGGGGTCTCGGTACCTACGAGCAGTACTTC.

The DNA for the CDR3 is TGTGCCAGCAGCAAATACGTTCGCGGCGGGGGGGTCACAGATACGCAGTATTTT. It yields the protein CASSKYVRGGGVTDTQYF. This chain uses TRBV11-2 with TRBJ2-3; TRBD2 matches 9 bases. The CDR3 consists of 18 residues. CDR1 and CDR2 (germline): SGHAT, FQNNGV. V was clipped by 5 bases and J by 2 bases; unmatched bases: 14.

This clone has only a few counts. The rearrangement uses TRBV20-1 and TRBJ2-5; possible D gene TRBD2, 6 bases. V was shortened by 5 bases and J by 2 bases, with 6 bases between the two germline ends. CDR3 length: 11 residues. Per the germline V gene, CDR1 is DFQATT and CDR2 is SNEGSKA (reference sequence). CDR3 protein: CSAGGQETQYF. The CDR3 nucleotides read TGCAGTGCTGGGGGGCAAGAGACCCAGTACTTC.

As for this clone: The conserved closing phenylalanine or tryptophan is absent in this CDR3, likely reflecting a read error. The DNA is omitted, as the CDR3 cannot be located on it reliably, and the CDR3 follows TCRdb's listing. This chain joins TRBV7-2 and TRBJ1-2; the table's D call, TRBD1, was not checked against the DNA. Germline values: CDR1 SGHTA, CDR2 FQGNSA. The CDR3 length equals 12 residues, ends included. The CDR3: CASSFRSGEIQL.

The genes are TRBV19 and TRBJ1-5; D possibly corresponds to TRBD1 (5 bases). Trimming removed 2 bases at V and 0 bases at J, with 5 bases between. This CDR3 contains 14 residues. Germline values: CDR1 LNHDA, CDR2 SQIVND (reference sequence). CDR3 loop: CASSIQGSNQPQHF. Written as DNA, the CDR3 is TGTGCCAGTAGTATACAGGGTAGCAATCAGCCCCAGCATTTT.

The rearrangement uses TRBV14 and TRBJ1-1, with D perhaps TRBD1 (5 bases). V gave up 4 bases and J gave up 6 bases, with 21 bases separating them. This CDR3 has 16 residues. Germline CDR1 is SGHDN and CDR2 is FVKESK. CDR3 residues: CASSRRQFWGDAEAFF. CDR3 coding DNA: TGTGCCAGCAGCCGCCGACAATTTTGGGGGGACGCTGAAGCTTTCTTT.

This clone occurred once. The V gene is TRBV7-8, the J gene TRBJ1-2, with a possible D match to TRBD1 (6 bases). V lost 1 base and J lost 6, with 9 bases in between. This CDR3 has 13 amino acids. Germline values: CDR1 SGHVS, CDR2 FQNEAQ. CDR3 DNA sequence: TGTGCCAGCAGCTTAGACAGGGTCGATGGCTACACCTTC. Translated, it gives CASSLDRVDGYTF. The full variable domain, completed using reference TRBV7-8 and TRBJ1-2, is GAGVSQSPRYKVAKRGQDVALRCDPISGHVSLFWYQQALGQGPEFLTYFQNEAQLDKSGLPSDRFFAERPEGSVSTLKIQRTQQEDSAVYLCASSLDRVDGYTFGSGTRLTVV.

The rearrangement joins TRBV5-1 to TRBJ2-2; D is uncertain. CDR3 size: 16 residues. V gave up 0 bases and J gave up 2 bases, with 11 bases separating them. CDR1 is SGHRS and CDR2 is YFSETQ in the germline V gene. In nucleotides, the CDR3 is TGCGCCAGCAGCTTGGGTCAGATCTCTAACACCGGGGAGCTGTTTTTT. Encoded protein: CASSLGQISNTGELFF.

This chain uses TRBV4-1 with TRBJ1-1; D not resolved. Looked up from germline, CDR1 is MGHRA and CDR2 is YSYEKL. This CDR3 is built from 15 residues. With 0 bases removed from V and 3 bases from J, the gap between germline ends came to 11 bases. The CDR3 DNA reads TGCGCCAGCAGCCAAGATCCGCGGCCGGACACTGAAGCTTTCTTT. It encodes CASSQDPRPDTEAFF.

In this sample, this clone turned up a few times. This sequence joins TRBV19 and TRBJ1-1, with 7 bases that match TRBD1. CDR1 and CDR2 (germline): LNHDA, SQIVND (reference sequence). The trim removed 3 bases at V and 0 bases at J, leaving 13 bases unmatched. CDR3 length equals 18 residues. For the CDR3, the DNA is TGTGCCAGTAGTATTTACAGGGGACTTAGTGTCATGAACACTGAAGCTTTCTTT. Translated, it gives CASSIYRGLSVMNTEAFF.

The chain joins TRBV5-1 to TRBJ2-1; TRBD2 agrees at 10 bases. This CDR3 contains 15 residues. CDR1 and CDR2 (germline): SGHRS, YFSETQ. Trimming cost V 3 bases and J 10 bases; bases outside gene matches: 10. The chain's CDR3 is CASSSGLASTGEQFF. CDR3 bases: TGCGCCAGCAGCTCGGGACTAGCGTCTACAGGGGAGCAGTTCTTC.

This chain joins TRBV14 and TRBJ1-1; D remains ambiguous. The CDR3 has 13 residues. Germline CDR1 is SGHDN and CDR2 is FVKESK. Trimming cost V 6 bases and J 4 bases, with 12 bases left between them. The CDR3 reads CASSRTRGTEAFF. In DNA form, the CDR3 reads TGTGCCAGCAGTCGTACACGGGGCACTGAAGCTTTCTTT.

The chain employs TRBV27 and TRBJ1-6; TRBD1 is a possible D gene (6 bases). This CDR3 has 19 residues. Per the germline V gene, CDR1 is MNHEY and CDR2 is SMNVEV (reference sequence). The ends were cut back, 0 bases at V and 0 bases at J, with 15 bases in the middle. CDR3 protein: CASSLSIGRGFSYNSPLHF. The CDR3 DNA reads TGTGCCAGCAGTTTATCGATCGGCAGGGGTTTCTCCTATAATTCACCCCTCCACTTT.

This chain links TRBV10-2 with TRBJ2-3, with 7 bases that match TRBD1. This CDR3 comprises 13 residues. The germline V gene encodes CDR1 WSHSY and CDR2 SAAADI. V lost 6 bases, J lost 1 base, and 1 base stayed unmatched. CDR3 region: CASRGTGTDTQYF. The CDR3 DNA is TGCGCCAGCAGGGGGACAGGCACAGATACGCAGTATTTT.

The V call is TRBV2, the J call TRBJ1-1, with 9 bases lining up with TRBD1. The germline V gene encodes CDR1 SNHLY and CDR2 FYNNEI. V lost 7 bases, J lost 4 bases, and 10 bases stayed unmatched. The CDR3 loop spans 15 amino acids. DNA of the CDR3: TGTGCCAGCACCCTCTTGGGACAGGGAGGCACTGAAGCTTTCTTT. Its protein is CASTLLGQGGTEAFF.

The rearrangement links TRBV3-1 (or the pseudogene TRBV3-2) to TRBJ1-2; 9 bases agree with TRBD1. Trimming cost V 3 bases and J 7 bases; bases outside gene matches: 9. Germline CDR1 and CDR2: LGHDT and YNNKEL (reference sequence). The CDR3 covers 15 residues. CDR3 sequence reads: CASSQQSVDRGGYTF. DNA for the CDR3: TGTGCCAGCAGCCAGCAGAGTGTGGACAGGGGTGGCTACACCTTC.

The chain joins TRBV19 to TRBJ2-3; 12 bases line up with TRBD2. Germline CDR1 is LNHDA and CDR2 is SQIVND (reference sequence). This CDR3 is built from 15 residues. Unmatched junction bases numbered 5, after V lost 6 bases and J lost 4 bases. The CDR3 DNA reads as TGTGCCAGTAGCACTAGCGGGGGGATGGCAGATACGCAGTATTTT. This translates into CASSTSGGMADTQYF.

V is TRBV6-1 and J is TRBJ2-3; 7 bases align to TRBD1. CDR1 and CDR2 (germline): MNHNS, SASEGT. J was trimmed by 1 base and V by 3 bases; bases with no gene match: 4. This CDR3 region has 15 residues. The CDR3 spells CASSEPGQGTDTQYF. The CDR3 DNA follows: TGTGCCAGCAGTGAGCCCGGACAGGGCACAGATACGCAGTATTTT.

J is TRBJ1-1 and V is TRBV11-2; D unresolved. V shed 5 bases and J shed 8 bases, with 9 bases lying between them. Germline CDR1 SGHAT, CDR2 FQNNGV. The CDR3 has 11 amino acids. The CDR3 is CASSLAQEAFF. For the CDR3, the DNA is TGTGCCAGCAGCCTCGCCCAGGAAGCTTTCTTT.

The chain carries TRBV16 and TRBJ2-7; D might be TRBD2 (5 bases). With 2 bases removed from V and 0 bases from J, the gap between germline ends came to 8 bases. From germline, CDR1 is KGHSY and CDR2 FQNENV. The CDR3 length is 14 residues. The CDR3 loop reads CASSQGSSSYEQYF. CDR3 in DNA: TGTGCCAGCAGCCAAGGGAGTAGCTCCTACGAGCAGTACTTC.